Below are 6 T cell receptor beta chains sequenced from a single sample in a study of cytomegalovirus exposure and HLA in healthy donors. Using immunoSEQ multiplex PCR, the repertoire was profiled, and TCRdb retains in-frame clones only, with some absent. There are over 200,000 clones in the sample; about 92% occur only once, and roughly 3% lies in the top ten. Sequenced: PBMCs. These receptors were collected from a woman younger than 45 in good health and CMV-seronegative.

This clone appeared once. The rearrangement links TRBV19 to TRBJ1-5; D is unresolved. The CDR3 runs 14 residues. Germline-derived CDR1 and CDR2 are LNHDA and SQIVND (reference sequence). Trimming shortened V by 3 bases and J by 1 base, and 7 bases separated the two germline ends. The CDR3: CASSMRQSNQPQHF. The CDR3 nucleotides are TGTGCCAGTAGTATGCGACAAAGCAATCAGCCCCAGCATTTT.

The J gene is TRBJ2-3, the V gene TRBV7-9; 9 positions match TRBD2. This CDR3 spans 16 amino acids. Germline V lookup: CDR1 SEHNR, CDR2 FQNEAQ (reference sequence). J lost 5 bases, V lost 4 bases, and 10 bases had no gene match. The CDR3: CASSSLAGVVVDTQYF. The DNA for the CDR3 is TGTGCCAGCAGCTCCTTAGCGGGAGTGGTGGTAGATACGCAGTATTTT.

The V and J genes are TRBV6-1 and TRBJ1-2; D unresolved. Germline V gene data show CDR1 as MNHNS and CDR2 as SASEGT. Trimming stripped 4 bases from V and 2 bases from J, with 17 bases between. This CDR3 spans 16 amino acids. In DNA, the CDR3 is TGTGCCAGCAGTGGGGGTTTTGGGAGCCTGAACTATGGCTACACCTTC. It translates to CASSGGFGSLNYGYTF.

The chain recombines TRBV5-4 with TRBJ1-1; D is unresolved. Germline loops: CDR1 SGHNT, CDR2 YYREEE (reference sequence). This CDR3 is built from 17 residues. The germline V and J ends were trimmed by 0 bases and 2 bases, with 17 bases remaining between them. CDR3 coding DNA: TGTGCCAGCAGCTTGGCCTTGGCCGACCTGCGTAACACTGAAGCTTTCTTT. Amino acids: CASSLALADLRNTEAFF.

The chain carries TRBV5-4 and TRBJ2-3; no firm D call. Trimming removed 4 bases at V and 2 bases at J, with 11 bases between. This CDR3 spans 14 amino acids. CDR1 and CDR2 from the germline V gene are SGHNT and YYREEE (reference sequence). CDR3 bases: TGTGCCAGCAGCCCAGGACCTGCCACAGATACGCAGTATTTT. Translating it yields CASSPGPATDTQYF.

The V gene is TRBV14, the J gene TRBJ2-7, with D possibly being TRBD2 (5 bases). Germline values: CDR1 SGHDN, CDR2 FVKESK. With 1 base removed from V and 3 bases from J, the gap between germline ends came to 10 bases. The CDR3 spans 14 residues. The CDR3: CASSQGLDYYEQYF. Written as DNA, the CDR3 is TGTGCCAGCAGCCAAGGGTTAGACTACTACGAGCAGTACTTC.